What follows are 14 T cell receptor beta chains derived from one specimen sequenced in a study of CD8+ T cells in alopecia areata. Extraction of RNA preceded its reverse transcription into cDNA, which served as the sequencing template. Using immunoSEQ multiplex PCR, the repertoire was profiled, and TCRdb retains in-frame clones only, with some absent. The sample records roughly 150,000 clones, approximately 60% being singletons. Sequencing was carried out using CD4+ T cells sorted from blood. Receptor source: a human donor in good health.

This chain uses TRBV25-1 with TRBJ2-7; D gene unclear. Per germline, CDR1 MGHDK and CDR2 SYGVNS. The ends were cut back, 4 bases at V and 0 bases at J, with 7 bases in the middle. This CDR3 has 13 residues. Here the CDR3 reads CASSAWSSYEQYF. Here the CDR3 DNA reads TGTGCCAGCAGTGCTTGGAGCTCCTACGAGCAGTACTTC.

This clone was seen a few times. The chain combines TRBV27 with TRBJ1-1; TRBD1 matches at 9 bases. The CDR3 is 14 amino acids. V gave up 6 bases and J gave up 2 bases; unmatched junction bases: 4. Germline loops: CDR1 MNHEY, CDR2 SMNVEV (reference sequence). CDR3 region: CASRLQGANTEAFF. The CDR3 bases are TGTGCCAGCAGACTACAGGGGGCTAACACTGAAGCTTTCTTT.

The V gene is TRBV15, the J gene TRBJ2-3; tentatively, D is TRBD1 or TRBD2 (5 bases each). CDR3 length: 15 residues. The V end lost 1 base, the J end lost 6 bases, and 14 bases lay between the germline ends. Germline assignment: CDR1 LNHNV and CDR2 YYDKDF (reference sequence). The CDR3 spells CATSRVGGGFDTQYF. CDR3 DNA sequence: TGTGCCACCAGCAGAGTTGGTGGGGGATTCGATACGCAGTATTTT.

This clone occurred a few times. The J gene is TRBJ2-1, the V gene TRBV18; D is possibly TRBD1 (7 bases). The ends were cut back, 0 bases at V and 9 bases at J, with 12 bases in the middle. This CDR3 contains 14 residues. Germline assignment: CDR1 KGHSH and CDR2 LQKENI. DNA of the CDR3: TGTGCCAGCTCACCACCCCCAGGGGGGAGTGAGCAGTTCTTC. Translation: CASSPPPGGSEQFF.

The chain links TRBV7-6 to TRBJ1-1; D is ambiguous. The CDR3 contains 13 residues. The V end was cut by 1 base, the J end by 2 bases, with 5 bases between. Looked up from germline, CDR1 is SGHVS and CDR2 is FNYEAQ. The CDR3 reads CASSLVLNTEAFF. The CDR3 nucleotides read TGTGCCAGCAGCTTAGTACTAAACACTGAAGCTTTCTTT. The whole variable domain, filled in from reference TRBV7-6 and TRBJ1-1, reads GAGVSQSPRYKVTKRGQDVALRCDPISGHVSLYWYRQALGQGPEFLTYFNYEAQQDKSGLPNDRFSAERPEGSISTLTIQRTEQRDSAMYRCASSLVLNTEAFFGQGTRLTVV.

The chain links TRBV10-2 to TRBJ2-1, with D uncertain. V was shortened by 10 bases and J by 7 bases, with 20 bases between the two germline ends. The CDR3 sequence is 14 residues long. CDR1 and CDR2 (germline): WSHSY, SAAADI. For the CDR3, the DNA is TGCGCCACCACGAGGTCGGGTTGGAAGAATGAGCAGTTCTTC. This sequence encodes CATTRSGWKNEQFF.

V is TRBV29-1 and J is TRBJ2-7; D uncertain. The CDR3 totals 11 residues. Trimming shortened V by 4 bases and J by 4 bases, and 8 bases separated the two germline ends. Germline loops: CDR1 SQVTM, CDR2 ANQGSEA. The CDR3 DNA is TGCAGCGTTGTAGTAGTTTACGAGCAGTACTTC. It codes for CSVVVVYEQYF.

The CDR3 DNA is TGTGCCAGCTCACCACCTAGCGGGAGGTGGGAGCAGTTCTTC. Protein product: CASSPPSGRWEQFF. This chain uses TRBV18 with TRBJ2-1; 10 nucleotides agree with TRBD2. Trimming cost V 0 bases and J 10 bases; bases outside gene matches: 3. CDR3 size: 14 residues. Germline V lookup: CDR1 KGHSH, CDR2 LQKENI. The full variable domain, completed using reference TRBV18 and TRBJ2-1, is NAGVMQNPRHLVRRRGQEARLRCSPMKGHSHVYWYRQLPEEGLKFMVYLQKENIIDESGMPKERFSAEFPKEGPSILRIQQVVRGDSAAYFCASSPPSGRWEQFFGPGTRLTVL.

The chain combines TRBV5-1 with TRBJ2-6; D is unresolved. V was clipped by 4 bases and J by 3 bases, with 11 bases between them. The CDR3 extends over 15 amino acids. Germline V gene data show CDR1 as SGHRS and CDR2 as YFSETQ. The CDR3 is CASSTTLSGANVLTF. Here the CDR3 DNA reads TGCGCCAGCAGCACAACCTTAAGTGGGGCCAACGTCCTGACTTTC. Complete variable domain (other parts from reference TRBV5-1 and TRBJ2-6): KAGVTQTPRYLIKTRGQQVTLSCSPISGHRSVSWYQQTPGQGLQFLFEYFSETQRNKGNFPGRFSGRQFSNSRSEMNVSTLELGDSALYLCASSTTLSGANVLTFGAGSRLTVL.

This clone was detected a few times. The chain couples TRBV7-2 to TRBJ1-5; 7 nucleotides match TRBD1. The V gene end was trimmed by 5 bases and the J gene end by 3 bases; junction bases not matched to a gene: 4. This CDR3 contains 14 residues. Germline V gene lookup returns CDR1 SGHTA and CDR2 FQGNSA. The CDR3 region is CASSAGQNNQPQHF. The CDR3 nucleotides read TGTGCCAGCAGCGCGGGACAGAACAATCAGCCCCAGCATTTT.

This rearrangement joins TRBV15 to TRBJ2-7, with unresolved D. In germline, CDR1 is LNHNV, CDR2 YYDKDF (reference sequence). The CDR3 loop spans 12 amino acids. With 3 bases removed from V and 5 bases from J, the gap between germline ends came to 8 bases. The CDR3 nucleotides are TGTGCCACCAGCAGGCTAGGGAACGAGCAGTACTTC. It translates to CATSRLGNEQYF.

This clone was seen many times. V is TRBV18 and J is TRBJ1-2, with D unresolved. V gave up 5 bases and J gave up 2 bases, with 12 bases separating them. Germline V gene lookup returns CDR1 KGHSH and CDR2 LQKENI. CDR3 length equals 14 residues. CDR3 sequence (DNA): TGTGCCAGCTCATCCAAACGGGAAAACTATGGCTACACCTTC. Its translation: CASSSKRENYGYTF.

This clone was seen once. This chain connects TRBV2 to TRBJ2-3, with D possibly being TRBD2 (6 bases). CDR1 is SNHLY, CDR2 FYNNEI, per germline. The CDR3 is 16 residues long. Trimming pared 3 bases from V and 3 bases from J, leaving 16 bases between. The CDR3 loop reads CASSDPLRRETDTQYF. CDR3 DNA sequence: TGTGCCAGCAGTGATCCCCTCCGGAGGGAGACAGATACGCAGTATTTT.

This clone was counted once. The rearrangement links TRBV30 to TRBJ2-3, with D unclear. The germline V and J ends were trimmed by 0 bases and 0 bases, with 10 bases remaining between them. Looked up from germline, CDR1 is GTSNPN and CDR2 is SVGIG (reference sequence). There are 15 residues in the CDR3. The CDR3 spells CAWSVRRASTDTQYF. For the CDR3, the DNA is TGTGCCTGGAGTGTACGGCGCGCAAGCACAGATACGCAGTATTTT.